These 2 T cell receptor beta chains were sequenced from one sample in a study of human T cells and chemical hapten exposure. Time point specified: patch test 1, 2 weeks after DPC sensitization. The treatment denotes: therapeutic diphenylcyclopropenone sensitization with weekly scalp DPC. TCRdb reanalysed the RACE reads using MiXCR and keeps one entry per CDR3 protein. Among roughly 190,000 distinct CDR3 sequences listed, under 25% were seen once. The sequences come from whole blood, collected in connection with sensitization to the hapten diphenylcyclopropenone (DPC). The receptors were gathered from a woman in her 50s with alopecia areata. Some clones in this sample may be carry-over from other donors' samples.

Only a few counts were recorded for this clonotype. The chain links TRBV2 to TRBJ1-1; D is unclear. Per the germline V gene, CDR1 is SNHLY and CDR2 is FYNNEI. This CDR3 has 14 residues. The V gene lost 4 bases and the J gene lost 8 bases, with 17 bases spanning the gap. The CDR3 DNA follows: TGTGCCAGCAGTGTCGAGGTAATGGCGCAAGAAGCTTTCTTT. Translated, it gives CASSVEVMAQEAFF. Together with reference TRBV2 and TRBJ1-1, the CDR3 gives the full variable domain: EPEVTQTPSHQVTQMGQEVILRCVPISNHLYFYWYRQILGQKVEFLVSFYNNEISEKSEIFDDQFSVERPDGSNFTLKIRSTKLEDSAMYFCASSVEVMAQEAFFGQGTRLTVV.

The J gene is TRBJ2-1, the V gene TRBV7-2; 7 bases fit TRBD2. The CDR3 has 11 residues. Germline CDR1 is SGHTA and CDR2 is FQGNSA. The V gene end was trimmed by 3 bases and the J gene end by 16 bases; junction bases not matched to a gene: 6. The CDR3 DNA is TGTGCCAGCAGCTTTATCGGGAGGAATTTCTTC. Its protein is CASSFIGRNFF.